Listed here is a single T cell receptor beta chain. One entry per CDR3 protein, called by TCRdb with MiXCR from the reads. The sample carries more than 85,000 distinct CDR3 sequences, around a quarter recorded once. This entry belongs to a study of T cell repertoires in cytomegalovirus infection. Unmatched junction bases numbered 4, after V lost 0 bases and J lost 4 bases. Germline V lookup: CDR1 LGHNA, CDR2 YSLEER. CDR3 length equals 15 residues. This sequence was found in a human donor in good health (CMV status not recorded). Some clones in this sample may be carry-over from other donors' samples. The sequenced material came from CD8+ T cells from PBMCs. V usage is TRBV4-3 and J usage is TRBJ2-7, with TRBD2 identical over 9 bases. The CDR3 coding sequence is TGCGCCAGCAGCCAAGATCCGAGCGGGAGGTACGAGCAGTACTTC. It encodes CASSQDPSGRYEQYF.